These 13 T cell receptor beta chains were all obtained from the same sample, sequenced in a study of Ad26.COV2.S vaccination and SARS-CoV-2 variants (dated by TCRdb to 2020 to 2022). Per the publication, the treatment or condition label means: about 20 received Ad26.COV2.S at low or high dose, single or two shots; 5 received placebo; per-sample allocation not given. Repertoires of vaccine and placebo recipients were sequenced from samples taken on day 63 after the first injection. The protocol used for the library was the immunoSEQ multiplex PCR assay. Entries here come from immuneACCESS through TCRdb and include only in-frame sequences with V and J called. Some clones fail to appear in such tables; in the studies checked, an unresolved V gene covers under half of the shortfall, and the cause of the remainder is unknown. The sample includes about 330,000 clones, with 75% to 90% observed a single time. The ten largest make up about 5% of the sample.

This specimen consisted of peripheral blood, obtained in a trial of Ad26.COV2.S vaccine versus placebo. These receptors were taken from a person between 18 and 65 years old who received the Ad26.COV2.S COVID-19 vaccine or a placebo.

This rearrangement joins TRBV7-2 to TRBJ2-5, with 8 bases identical to TRBD2. V shed 0 bases, J shed 5 bases, and the junction held 14 bases outside the gene matches. CDR1 is SGHTA, CDR2 FQGNSA, per germline. The CDR3 has 18 amino acids. CDR3 sequence reads: CASSLAWLGSGNRETQYF. The CDR3 bases are TGTGCCAGCAGCTTAGCTTGGTTGGGTAGCGGGAATCGGGAGACCCAGTACTTC.

CDR3 sequence reads: CASGIERDVGYTF. The CDR3, as DNA: TGTGCCAGCGGAATAGAAAGGGACGTTGGCTACACCTTC. The V and J genes are TRBV7-2 and TRBJ1-2, with a tentative D call TRBD1 (5 bases). CDR3 length equals 13 residues. The V and J ends lost 8 bases and 7 bases respectively, with 17 bases between them. Germline CDR1 is SGHTA and CDR2 is FQGNSA.

The chain is built from TRBV28 and TRBJ1-2; tentatively, D is TRBD1 (6 bases). V lost 6 bases and J lost 5, with 13 bases in between. CDR3 size: 13 residues. CDR1 and CDR2 from the germline V gene are MDHEN and SYDVKM. CDR3 nucleotide sequence: TGTGCCAGCAGATTACAGGGACGATATGGCTACACCTTC. Residues: CASRLQGRYGYTF.

The chain links TRBV19 to TRBJ2-3; TRBD1 matches 7 bases. From germline, CDR1 is LNHDA and CDR2 SQIVND (reference sequence). J lost 6 bases, V lost 6 bases, and 9 bases had no gene match. This CDR3 has 14 residues. The CDR3 spells CASRQGTLGDTQYF. The CDR3 nucleotides read TGTGCCAGTAGACAGGGGACACTAGGGGATACGCAGTATTTT.

Points on this clone: The identical CDR3 is also encoded by other nucleotide sequences in the sample. The rearrangement joins TRBV5-1 to TRBJ1-1; weak D call: TRBD1 (5 bases). Per germline, CDR1 SGHRS and CDR2 YFSETQ. The CDR3 has 14 amino acids. The ends were cut back, 2 bases at V and 4 bases at J, with 12 bases in the middle. CDR3 loop: CASSFSGEGTEAFF. The DNA for the CDR3 is TGCGCCAGCAGCTTCTCGGGGGAAGGCACTGAAGCTTTCTTT. Complete variable domain (other parts from reference TRBV5-1 and TRBJ1-1): KAGVTQTPRYLIKTRGQQVTLSCSPISGHRSVSWYQQTPGQGLQFLFEYFSETQRNKGNFPGRFSGRQFSNSRSEMNVSTLELGDSALYLCASSFSGEGTEAFFGQGTRLTVV.

J is TRBJ2-7 and V is TRBV18, with 9 bases aligning to TRBD1. Germline V gene data show CDR1 as KGHSH and CDR2 as LQKENI. The trim removed 6 bases at V and 4 bases at J, leaving 4 bases unmatched. CDR3 length: 13 residues. CDR3 protein: CASSSDRGYEQYV. In DNA, the CDR3 is TGTGCCAGCTCCTCGGACAGGGGATACGAGCAGTACGTC.

V is TRBV12-5 and J is TRBJ2-3; 11 bases agree with TRBD1. Trimming at V came to 4 bases and at J to 4 bases, leaving 10 bases not matched to a gene. Germline V gene data show CDR1 as LGHNT and CDR2 as FRNRAP. The CDR3 is 17 residues long. CDR3 nucleotides: TGTGCTAGTGGTTCCTACCCGGACAGGGGGCGCCCAGATACGCAGTATTTT. Its protein product is CASGSYPDRGRPDTQYF.

The chain joins TRBV7-2 to TRBJ1-1, with D maybe TRBD1 (5 bases). This CDR3 is 13 amino acids long. CDR1 and CDR2 from the germline V gene are SGHTA and FQGNSA. V was cut by 5 bases and J by 5 bases, with 12 bases left in between. CDR3 region: CASSGLWGTEAFF. The DNA of the CDR3 is TGTGCCAGCAGCGGGCTATGGGGGACTGAAGCTTTCTTT.

This chain links TRBV19 with TRBJ1-1, with D tentatively TRBD1 (5 bases). Germline values: CDR1 LNHDA, CDR2 SQIVND (reference sequence). Trimming left V 4 bases short and J 8 bases short, with 14 bases between. The CDR3 totals 13 residues. CDR3 protein: CASSTRQKLEAFF. CDR3 DNA: TGTGCCAGTAGTACCAGACAGAAGTTAGAAGCTTTCTTT.

This clone turned up a few times. The gene calls are TRBV3-1 (or the pseudogene TRBV3-2) and TRBJ2-7, with unresolved D. Deletions cut 1 base from V and 6 bases from J, with 4 bases between. Looked up from germline, CDR1 is LGHDT and CDR2 is YNNKEL (reference sequence). The CDR3 runs to 11 residues. The CDR3 reads CASSQVSEQYF. The DNA for the CDR3 is TGTGCCAGCAGCCAAGTATCCGAGCAGTACTTC.

The chain has TRBV13 and TRBJ1-1, with D unresolved. Trimming left V 0 bases short and J 4 bases short, with 6 bases between. The CDR3 has 13 amino acids. Germline CDR1 reads PRHDT; CDR2 reads FYEKMQ (reference sequence). Written as DNA, the CDR3 is TGTGCCAGCAGCTTAGGCCGGAGCACTGAAGCTTTCTTT. This encodes CASSLGRSTEAFF.

The chain carries TRBV19 and TRBJ1-5; no reliable D call. The germline gives CDR1 LNHDA, CDR2 SQIVND (reference sequence). V was pared by 3 bases and J by 6 bases, with 15 bases between. This CDR3 spans 15 amino acids. CDR3 sequence reads: CASSMGADVSQPQHF. The CDR3 DNA sequence: TGTGCCAGTAGTATGGGCGCGGACGTTAGTCAGCCCCAGCATTTT.

The CDR3 sequence is CASSPPGGGAGNEQFF. For the CDR3, the DNA is TGTGCCAGCTCACCTCCTGGCGGGGGGGCTGGGAATGAGCAGTTCTTC. V and J are TRBV18 and TRBJ2-1; TRBD2 agrees at 9 bases. V dropped 3 bases and J dropped 7; count of bases not matched to a gene: 10. There are 16 residues in the CDR3. The V gene's germline CDR1 is KGHSH and CDR2 LQKENI.